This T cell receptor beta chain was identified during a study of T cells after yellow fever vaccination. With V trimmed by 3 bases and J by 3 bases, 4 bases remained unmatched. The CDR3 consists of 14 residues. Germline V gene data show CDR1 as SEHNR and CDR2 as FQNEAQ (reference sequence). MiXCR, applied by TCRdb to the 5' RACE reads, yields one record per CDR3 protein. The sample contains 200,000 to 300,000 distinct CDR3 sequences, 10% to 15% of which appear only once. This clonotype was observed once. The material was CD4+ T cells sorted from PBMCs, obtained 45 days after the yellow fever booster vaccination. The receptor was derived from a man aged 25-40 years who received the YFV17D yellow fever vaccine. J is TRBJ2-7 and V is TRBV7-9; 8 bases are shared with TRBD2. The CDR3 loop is CASSFSGVSYEQYF. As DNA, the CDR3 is TGTGCCAGCAGCTTTAGCGGGGTGAGCTACGAGCAGTACTTC.